This TCR beta chain was documented in a study of cytomegalovirus exposure and HLA in healthy donors. With 60 Vbeta and 13 Jbeta primers, the PCR was carried out. Profiled with immunoSEQ multiplex PCR; TCRdb holds only in-frame clones, not every one. The sample consists of 100,000 to 150,000 clones, approximately 64% of them appearing once. This clone has just a few counts. The CDR3 extends over 10 amino acids. Per the germline V gene, CDR1 is WNHNN and CDR2 is SYGVQD (reference sequence). The V and J ends lost 6 bases and 9 bases respectively, with 6 bases between them. The chain joins TRBV10-1 to TRBJ1-5; D gene unclear. Material: PBMCs. This clonotype originated in a woman aged 40 to 55 in good health and CMV-seronegative. Here the CDR3 reads CASRPRPQHF. Here the CDR3 DNA reads TGCGCCAGCAGGCCGCGGCCCCAGCATTTT.